This TCR beta chain was recovered during a study of T-cell reconstitution after alpha-beta-depleted transplantation in children. This clonotype occurred a few times. The target antigen is unknown. V lost 3 bases to trimming and J lost 3 bases, with 9 bases between them. The CDR3 covers 14 residues. Unique molecular identifiers were incorporated into the prepared TCRbeta library. TCRdb re-called the PCR reads with MiXCR, one entry per CDR3 protein. The profile shows some 440,000 distinct CDR3 sequences, about 17% of them singletons. Broader study findings: Alpha-beta T cells present about two months after transplant were reported to originate from several hundred expanded graft clones. T-cell counts and diversity were attributed mostly to newly produced T cells one year after transplant. Recipient T cells and thymic progenitors that survived gave rise to the high TCRbeta diversity observed at day 60 in some patients.

This sample comprised PBMCs, mostly from graft donor cells, obtained 360 days after TCRalphabeta/CD19-depleted stem cell transplant. This chain connects TRBV12-3 or TRBV12-4 to TRBJ1-3, with D perhaps TRBD1 (5 bases). The source is a boy under three years old who had a stem cell transplant for Wiskott-Aldrich syndrome, so the T cells may come from the graft donor. The DNA for the CDR3 is TGTGCCAGCAGTTTTTCTGGGGGTGGAAACACCATATATTTT. Protein sequence: CASSFSGGGNTIYF.